This TCR beta chain was retrieved from a study of OX40 agonist ivuxolimab in advanced cancers. A note on the overall study: The costimulatory receptor OX40 (CD134) was targeted by ivuxolimab, a fully human IgG2 agonistic monoclonal antibody. Intravenous ivuxolimab was administered to patients every 2 weeks at six dose levels: 0.01, 0.1, 0.3, 1.5, 3 and 10 mg/kg. Among the roughly 52 dose-escalation patients, approximately 20 had hepatocellular carcinoma, roughly 15 melanoma, 9 renal cell carcinoma and 9 head and neck cancer. In the dose-escalation cohort, around four fifths of patients were male, and the mean age was about 55 years, with a range of about 20 to 90. Patients were allowed to have had prior anti-PD-1, anti-PD-L1 or anti-CTLA-4 therapy, and 30% to 40% of the dose-escalation patients had been treated with checkpoint inhibitors. Partial responses occurred in three dose-escalation patients, of whom one had hepatocellular carcinoma and two had cutaneous melanoma. Peripheral TCRbeta sequencing was intended to test whether TCR sequence diversity was altered and clonal T-cell expansion was caused by ivuxolimab. The paper covers the monotherapy dose-escalation part of the phase I ivuxolimab trial, which included N of about 50 patients. Summary of the overall study and its limitations: Clonal expansion of both CD4+ and CD8+ blood T cells was observed from baseline to week 6 at doses 0.1 to 3.0 mg/kg. The antigen specificity of the peripheral T cells that underwent clonal expansion was not determined. In the 0.1-3.0 mg/kg groups, partial responders had among the lowest normalized peripheral clonal expansion, particularly in CD8+ T cells. Low levels of normalized T-cell clonal expansion were also seen in some patients who did not respond. After ivuxolimab, more expanded clones were found on average in CD8+ T cells than in CD4+ T cells.

Genomic DNA was extracted from sorted cells for sequencing of the TCRbeta CDR3 region. TCRbeta CDR3 regions were sequenced using the immunoSEQ Assay. This immuneACCESS table, as held by TCRdb, lists in-frame sequences with V and J called but not all clones. Of the missing ones, under half trace to an unresolved V gene in checked studies; the others have no known cause. This sample gives about 62,000 clones in total; 80% to 95% of them show up just once. Over 10% of the sample goes to the ten largest clones. Patients with a history of autoimmune disease or receiving systemic immunosuppression were excluded from the trial. Peripheral blood for TCR sequencing was collected from all dose cohorts at baseline, on cycle 4 day 1, and on cycle 7 day 1. The samples were taken from a phase I, first-in-human, multicenter, open-label dose-escalation trial of ivuxolimab. The trial enrolled adults with locally advanced or metastatic head and neck squamous cell, hepatocellular, melanoma or renal cell carcinoma. CD4+ and CD8+ T cells were sorted separately from peripheral blood before TCR sequencing.

From the cysteine through the phenylalanine, the CDR3 covers 14 amino acids. The entry retains the CDR3 DNA only, 42 bases that are in frame from base 1. Per the germline V gene (reference sequence), SEHNR is the CDR1 and FQNEAQ is the CDR2. Trimming takes 5 bases off V and 2 bases off J; junction bases not matched to a gene: 4. In the case of this clone: The antigen this receptor binds is unknown. No base qualities exist here, and no much larger clone lies one base off it.

Material: CD4+ or CD8+ T cells sorted from blood, obtained in a trial of the OX40 agonist ivuxolimab. This TCR derives from an adult with an advanced solid tumor such as melanoma, head and neck, liver or kidney cancer. The chain was built from TRBV7-9 and TRBJ2-5, with 8 junctional bases fitting TRBD2. This receptor has the CDR3 CASSRLAMQETQYF. Here is the DNA: TGTGCCAGCAGCCGACTAGCGATGCAAGAGACCCAGTACTTC.